This entry lists 7 T cell receptor beta chains sequenced from one sample in a study of blood T cells in healthy people across ages. With a J-beta primer mix and a sample-barcoded 5' primer, a second PCR ran roughly 6 to 11 cycles. TCRdb itself ran the 5' RACE reads through MiXCR, one entry per CDR3 protein. Here the sample spans roughly 1.5 million distinct CDR3 sequences, under 55% being singletons. Sequencing was carried out using blood. The receptors stem from a woman between 18 and 29 years old in good health.

This clonotype came up a few times. At one end the junction does not follow the germline gene, possibly because of a read error. The chain combines TRBV20-1 with TRBJ2-1; weak D call: TRBD2 (6 bases). CDR3 length: 13 residues. The germline V gene has CDR1 DFQATT and CDR2 SNEGSKA (reference sequence). The CDR3 loop reads CSANGDLGNEQFF. CDR3 DNA sequence: TGCAGCGCTAACGGGGACTTGGGGAATGAGCAGTTCTTC.

This chain links TRBV27 with TRBJ2-5, with D maybe TRBD2 (7 bases). The J call is uncertain, as TRBJ2-7 better fits the DNA end. Germline V gene sequence: CDR1 MNHEY, CDR2 SMNVEV (reference sequence). The CDR3 runs 15 residues. DNA for the CDR3: TGTGCCAGCAGGGCCCTCGGGGGGCCTATCTACGAGCAGTACTTC. This encodes CASRALGGPIYEQYF.

The V gene is TRBV5-1, the J gene TRBJ2-1; TRBD2 might be the D (6 bases). The V end was cut by 4 bases, the J end by 7 bases, with 15 bases between. The CDR3 contains 14 residues. CDR1 and CDR2 (germline): SGHRS, YFSETQ. This chain's CDR3 is CASSVDYYGNEQFF. The CDR3 DNA sequence: TGCGCCAGCAGCGTGGACTATTACGGGAATGAGCAGTTCTTC.

V usage is TRBV7-3 and J usage is TRBJ1-2; 10 bases line up with TRBD1. The junction had 10 bases not matched to a gene; V was cut back by 5 bases and J by 7 bases. From germline, CDR1 is SGHTA and CDR2 FQGTGA. The CDR3 has 15 residues. The chain's CDR3 is CASSITGTGVFGYTF. CDR3 nucleotide sequence: TGTGCCAGCAGCATCACCGGGACAGGGGTTTTTGGCTACACCTTC.

The chain is built from TRBV2 and TRBJ2-1; tentative D call: TRBD2 (7 bases). The end of the DNA fits TRBJ2-7 better, so the J call may be wrong. This CDR3 spans 16 amino acids. Germline lookup yields CDR1 SNHLY and CDR2 FYNNEI. This chain's CDR3 is CASSHRASGSYNEQYF. The CDR3 DNA reads TGTGCCAGCAGTCACAGGGCTAGCGGCTCCTACAATGAGCAGTACTTC.

The rearrangement uses TRBV5-1 and TRBJ2-3; 11 bases map to TRBD2. This CDR3 has 19 residues. V was clipped by 3 bases and J by 7 bases; unmatched bases: 19. CDR1 is SGHRS and CDR2 is YFSETQ in the germline V gene. CDR3 sequence: CASSSYTGTVTSGSYTQYF. CDR3 sequence (DNA): TGCGCCAGCAGCTCCTATACCGGGACAGTTACTAGCGGGAGTTATACGCAGTATTTT.

The J gene is TRBJ2-4, the V gene TRBV12-3 or TRBV12-4; D is undetermined. The V end lost 7 bases, the J end lost 0 bases, and 10 bases lay between the germline ends. CDR3 length: 14 amino acids. CDR3: CASKSSLAKNIQYF. The CDR3 DNA reads as TGTGCCAGCAAGAGTTCCCTAGCCAAAAACATTCAGTACTTC.